This TCR beta chain comes out of a study of early stage breast cancer tumors. Study background: The ER+/PR+/HER2- tumors included 7 or 8 ductal and a few lobular carcinomas. Study outcomes and limitations: Compared with adjacent normal breast tissue, tumors showed roughly 2.5-fold greater T cell density and higher clonality.

The germline gives CDR1 LGHNA, CDR2 YNFKEQ. The V gene lost 3 bases and the J gene lost 3 bases, with 8 bases spanning the gap. CDR3 size: 14 residues. On this clone itself: The antigen remains undetermined.

Blood replicates held 0.5 ug DNA, tumor or normal breast roughly 1.5 ug, two each. Assay: immunoSEQ multiplex PCR; the TCRdb copy retains only in-frame clones and omits some. The sample shows over 15,000 clones, 80% to 90% of them seen only once. The sequencing input was blood. V usage is TRBV4-2 and J usage is TRBJ1-4, with D perhaps matching TRBD1 (6 bases). The receptor was isolated from a person aged 65 to 85 with breast cancer. DNA for the CDR3: TGTGCCAGCAGCCAGTGGACAGCTAATGAAAAACTGTTTTTT. It specifies CASSQWTANEKLFF.